This paragraph reports one T cell receptor beta chain. Between the trimmed V and J ends, which lost 3 bases and 6 bases, there was a span of 14 bases. The germline gives CDR1 LNHDA, CDR2 SQIVND (reference sequence). This CDR3 contains 14 residues. Original handling: Reference gene primers were amplified, and this amplification served to estimate nucleated cell counts. Assay used: immunoSEQ multiplex PCR; TCRdb lists only in-frame clones, some missing. From that table come the V and J calls and clone size; the DNA was used to work out D and trimming. The sample records tens of thousands of clones, 90% to 95% being singletons. The record originates from a study of blood T cell repertoires in COVID-19. Study in general: Samples of COVID-19 (acute and convalescent) were obtained from the United States, Italy and Spain.

The sequence came from a man aged 50-59 years with active COVID-19. The sequenced material came from peripheral blood. V and J are TRBV19 and TRBJ1-2; a weak D match, TRBD1 (5 bases). The DNA of the CDR3 is TGTGCCAGTAGTATCTTAGAGACAGTGAATGGCTACACCTTC. Translation: CASSILETVNGYTF.